Following are 5 T cell receptor beta chains from one sample sequenced in a study of Graves' ophthalmopathy and Graves' hyperthyroidism. Investigators amplified TCR beta CDR3 regions from RNA transcripts. HTBI primers were employed in first-round RT-PCR, then a second-round multiplex PCR followed. MiXCR, run by TCRdb on the multiplex PCR reads, gives a single entry per CDR3 protein. The data hold 200,000 to 250,000 distinct CDR3 sequences, with 20% to 25% observed a single time. The sequenced sample consisted of peripheral blood. These receptors all come from a woman aged 45-65 years with Graves' ophthalmopathy.

This clonotype showed up just a few times. A much larger clone differs from this one at a single base, so this may be a read error. The CDR3 sequence: CTSSVSYEQYF. CDR3 nucleotides: TGTACCAGCAGTGTAAGCTACGAGCAGTACTTC. The chain uses TRBV2 and TRBJ2-7; D remains ambiguous. Germline CDR1 is SNHLY and CDR2 is FYNNEI. The CDR3 consists of 11 residues.

Many counts were recorded for this clonotype. This chain joins TRBV6-2 or TRBV6-3 and TRBJ1-3, with D tentatively TRBD1 (5 bases). Germline V lookup: CDR1 MNHEY, CDR2 SVGEGT. Trimming removed 2 bases at V and 8 bases at J, with 16 bases between. The CDR3 has 15 residues. The CDR3 sequence: CASSYPVGTAHTIYF. In DNA form, the CDR3 reads TGTGCCAGCAGTTACCCCGTTGGGACCGCACACACCATATATTTT.

CDR3 nucleotide sequence: TGTGCCAGCAGCGTGGGGTACTACAGCAATCAGCCCCAGCATTTT. This gives the protein CASSVGYYSNQPQHF. The chain couples TRBV27 to TRBJ1-5; D not certain. V was clipped by 6 bases and J by 1 base, with 13 bases between them. The germline gives CDR1 MNHEY, CDR2 SMNVEV (reference sequence). This CDR3 spans 15 amino acids.

This clonotype showed up many times. This rearrangement joins TRBV12-3 or TRBV12-4 to TRBJ1-2, with D possibly matching TRBD1 (5 bases). V was cut by 7 bases and J by 5 bases, with 17 bases left in between. This CDR3 spans 14 amino acids. The CDR3 reads CASTQAGGGYGYTF. Written as DNA, the CDR3 is TGTGCCAGCACCCAGGCGGGGGGTGGATATGGCTACACCTTC.

The chain uses TRBV2 and TRBJ2-2; the match to TRBD1 covers 8 bases. This CDR3 contains 16 residues. Trimming at V came to 4 bases and at J to 5 bases, leaving 9 bases not matched to a gene. CDR1 and CDR2 from the germline V gene are SNHLY and FYNNEI. This CDR3 reads CASSARQGSWTGELFF. The CDR3 DNA follows: TGTGCCAGCAGTGCAAGACAGGGGTCGTGGACCGGGGAGCTGTTTTTT.